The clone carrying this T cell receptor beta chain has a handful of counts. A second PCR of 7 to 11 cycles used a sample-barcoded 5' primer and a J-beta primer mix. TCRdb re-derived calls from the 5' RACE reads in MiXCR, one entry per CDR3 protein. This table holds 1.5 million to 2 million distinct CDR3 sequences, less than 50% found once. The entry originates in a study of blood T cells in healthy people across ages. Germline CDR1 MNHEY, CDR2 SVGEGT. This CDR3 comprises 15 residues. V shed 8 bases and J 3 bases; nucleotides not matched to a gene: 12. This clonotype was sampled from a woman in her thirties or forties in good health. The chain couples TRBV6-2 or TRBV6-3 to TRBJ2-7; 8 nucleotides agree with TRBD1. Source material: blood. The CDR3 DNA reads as TGTGCCAGCGGCAGATCCGGGACAGGCTTCTACGAGCAGTACTTC. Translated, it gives CASGRSGTGFYEQYF.